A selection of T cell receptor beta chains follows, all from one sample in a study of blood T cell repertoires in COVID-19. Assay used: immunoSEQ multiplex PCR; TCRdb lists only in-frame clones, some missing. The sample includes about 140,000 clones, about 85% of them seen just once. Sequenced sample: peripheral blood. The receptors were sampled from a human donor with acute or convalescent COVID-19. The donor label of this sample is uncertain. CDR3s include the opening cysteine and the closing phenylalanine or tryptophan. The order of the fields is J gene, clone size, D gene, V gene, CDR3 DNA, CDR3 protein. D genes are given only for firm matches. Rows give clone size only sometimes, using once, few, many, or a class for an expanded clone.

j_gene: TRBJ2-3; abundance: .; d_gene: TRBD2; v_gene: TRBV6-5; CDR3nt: TGTGCCAGCGCTAGCGGGGACACAGATACGCAGTATTTT; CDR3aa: CASASGDTDTQYF
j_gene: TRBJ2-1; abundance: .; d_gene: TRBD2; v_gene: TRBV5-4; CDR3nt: TGTGCCAGCAGTGGGGGCACAGCGGGAGTCCTCTACAATGAGCAGTTCTTC; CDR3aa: CASSGGTAGVLYNEQFF
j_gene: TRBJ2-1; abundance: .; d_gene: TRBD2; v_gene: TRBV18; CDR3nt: TGTGCCAGCTCACCAGGGACTAGCGGGAACCACTACAATGAGCAGTTCTTC; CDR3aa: CASSPGTSGNHYNEQFF
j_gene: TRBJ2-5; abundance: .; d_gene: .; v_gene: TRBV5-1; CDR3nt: TGCGCCAGCAGCCGAGGCGACCAAGAGACCCAGTACTTC; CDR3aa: CASSRGDQETQYF
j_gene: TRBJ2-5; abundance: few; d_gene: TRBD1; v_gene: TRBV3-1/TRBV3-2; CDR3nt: TGTGCCAGCAGCCAAGGCAGGGGGCGCGAGACCCAGTACTTC; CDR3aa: CASSQGRGRETQYF
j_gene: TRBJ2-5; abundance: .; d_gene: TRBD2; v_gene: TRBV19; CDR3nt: TGTGCCAGTAGTAATAGCGGGCAAGAGACCCAGTACTTC; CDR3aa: CASSNSGQETQYF
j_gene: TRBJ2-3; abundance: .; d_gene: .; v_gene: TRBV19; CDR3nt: TGTGCCAGTAGTGGGAGGGGGGGTTTGTCCCCAGATACGCAGTATTTT; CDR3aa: CASSGRGGLSPDTQYF
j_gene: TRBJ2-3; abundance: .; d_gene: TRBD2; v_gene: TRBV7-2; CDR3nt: TGTGTCAGCAAAGAGGGCCTAGCGGAAAGCACAGATACGCAGTATTTT; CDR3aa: CVSKEGLAESTDTQYF
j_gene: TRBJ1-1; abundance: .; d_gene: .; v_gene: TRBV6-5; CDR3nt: TGTGCCAGCCGACAATCATCTTTGAACACTGAAGCTTTCTTT; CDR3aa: CASRQSSLNTEAFF
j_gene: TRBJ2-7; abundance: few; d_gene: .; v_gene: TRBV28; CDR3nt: TGTGCCAGCAGTTTAGCAGGCTACGAGCAGTACTTC; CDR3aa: CASSLAGYEQYF
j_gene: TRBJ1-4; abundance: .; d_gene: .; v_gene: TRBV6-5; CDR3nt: TGTGCCAGCAGTTACGGGGGGAAGGCTAATGAAAAACTGTTTTTT; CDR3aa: CASSYGGKANEKLFF
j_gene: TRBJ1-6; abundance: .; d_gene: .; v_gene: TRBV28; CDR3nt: TGTGCCACCCATCAAGCGGTCTCACCCCTCCACTTT; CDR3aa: CATHQAVSPLHF
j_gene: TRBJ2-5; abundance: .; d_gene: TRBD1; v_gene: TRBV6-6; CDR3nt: TGTGCCAGCAGTCACGGGACAGGGGGAGGGGAGACCCAGTACTTC; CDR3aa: CASSHGTGGGETQYF
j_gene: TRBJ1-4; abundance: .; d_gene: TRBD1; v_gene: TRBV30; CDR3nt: TGTGCCTGGAGCGGCAAGGGGACAGGGAGGGAAAAACTGTTTTTT; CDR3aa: CAWSGKGTGREKLFF
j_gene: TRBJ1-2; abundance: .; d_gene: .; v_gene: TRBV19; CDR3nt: TGTGCCAGTAGTATTCGTGGGCCAACTAACTATGGCTACACCTTC; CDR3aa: CASSIRGPTNYGYTF
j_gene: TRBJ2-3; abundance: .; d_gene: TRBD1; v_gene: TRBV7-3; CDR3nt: TGTGCCAGCAGCTCTACAGGGGACCAGGGAGATACGCAGTATTTT; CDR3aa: CASSSTGDQGDTQYF
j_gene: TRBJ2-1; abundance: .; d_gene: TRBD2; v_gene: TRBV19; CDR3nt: TGTGCCATAAAGACCGGGACTAGCGGGGAAAATGAGCAGTTCTTC; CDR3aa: CAIKTGTSGENEQFF
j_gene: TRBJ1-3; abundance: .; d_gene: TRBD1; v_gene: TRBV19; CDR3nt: TGTGCCAGTAGCTCCGGGACAGTCGCTGCCTTCTCTGGAAACACCATATATTTT; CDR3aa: CASSSGTVAAFSGNTIYF
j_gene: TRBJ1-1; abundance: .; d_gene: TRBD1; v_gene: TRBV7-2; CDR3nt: TGTGCCAGCAGCAAACTCCGGGACAGGGATACTGAAGCTTTCTTT; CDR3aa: CASSKLRDRDTEAFF
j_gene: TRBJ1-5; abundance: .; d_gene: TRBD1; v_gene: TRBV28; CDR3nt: TGTGCCAGCAGGGGACAGGGGGAAGGCAATCAGCCCCAGCATTTT; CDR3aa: CASRGQGEGNQPQHF
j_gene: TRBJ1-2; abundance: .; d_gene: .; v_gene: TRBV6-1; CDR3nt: TGTGCCAGCAGTGAGCATTTCGGGGACTTCAACTATGGCTACACCTTC; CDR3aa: CASSEHFGDFNYGYTF
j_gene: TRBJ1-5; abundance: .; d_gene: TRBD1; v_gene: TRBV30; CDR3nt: TGTGCCTGGAGTGGTGGGACAGGGGACAATCAGCCCCAGCATTTT; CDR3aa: CAWSGGTGDNQPQHF
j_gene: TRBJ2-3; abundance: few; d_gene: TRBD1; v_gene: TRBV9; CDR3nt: TGTGCCAGCAGCGTAGGAGGGGGCGAGGGGGCAGATACGCAGTATTTT; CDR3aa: CASSVGGGEGADTQYF
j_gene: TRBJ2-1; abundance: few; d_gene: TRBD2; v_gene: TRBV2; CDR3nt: TGTGCCAGCAGTGAAGCAGCGGGGGCCTCCTACAATGAGCAGTTCTTC; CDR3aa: CASSEAAGASYNEQFF
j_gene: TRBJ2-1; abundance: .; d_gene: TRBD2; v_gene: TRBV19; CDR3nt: TGTGCCAGTAGTAACCCCGGACTAGCGGGATGGGATGAGCAGTTCTTC; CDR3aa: CASSNPGLAGWDEQFF
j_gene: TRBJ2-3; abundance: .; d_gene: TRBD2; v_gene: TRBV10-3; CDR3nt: TGTGCCATCAGTGAACCGGGACTAGCGGGGGGCAATGGGGATACGCAGTATTTT; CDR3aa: CAISEPGLAGGNGDTQYF
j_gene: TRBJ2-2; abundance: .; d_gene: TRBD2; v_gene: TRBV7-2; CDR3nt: TGTGCCAGCAGCTTGGCTAGCGGGAACACCGGGGAGCTGTTTTTT; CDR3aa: CASSLASGNTGELFF
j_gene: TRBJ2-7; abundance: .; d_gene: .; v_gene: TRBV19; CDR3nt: TGTGCCAGTAGTTCCATTGTCGAGGGCTCCTACGAGCAGTACTTC; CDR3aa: CASSSIVEGSYEQYF
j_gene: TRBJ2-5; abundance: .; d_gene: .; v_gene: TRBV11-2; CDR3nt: TGTGCCAGCAGCCGCTACTCGGACAGACAAGAGACCCAGTACTTC; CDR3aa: CASSRYSDRQETQYF
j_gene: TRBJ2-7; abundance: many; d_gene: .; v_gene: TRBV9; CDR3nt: TGTGCCAGCAGCGTACACCCAGCGGGCAGCTACGAGCAGTACTTC; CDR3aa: CASSVHPAGSYEQYF
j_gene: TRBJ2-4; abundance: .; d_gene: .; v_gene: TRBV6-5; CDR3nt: TGTGCCAGCAGTTACCGTCAGGGGAGGGACATTCAGTACTTC; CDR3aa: CASSYRQGRDIQYF
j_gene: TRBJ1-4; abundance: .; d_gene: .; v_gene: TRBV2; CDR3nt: TGTGCCAGCAGGATAGGGGACTCTAATGAAAAACTGTTTTTT; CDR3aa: CASRIGDSNEKLFF
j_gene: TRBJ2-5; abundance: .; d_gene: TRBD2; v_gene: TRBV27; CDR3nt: TGTGCCAGCAGTTCACCAGGACTAGCGGGGTTGGGAGAGACCCAGTACTTC; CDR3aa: CASSSPGLAGLGETQYF
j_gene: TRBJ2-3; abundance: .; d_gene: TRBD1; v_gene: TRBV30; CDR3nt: TGTGCCTGGAGGGGGGGACAGGGTCCCGCAGATACGCAGTATTTT; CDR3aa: CAWRGGQGPADTQYF
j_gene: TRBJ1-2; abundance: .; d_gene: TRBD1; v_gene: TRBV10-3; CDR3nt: TGTGCCATCAGTCCGGGACAGGGAAACTATGGCTACACCTTC; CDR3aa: CAISPGQGNYGYTF
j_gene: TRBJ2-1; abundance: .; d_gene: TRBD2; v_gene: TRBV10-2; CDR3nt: TGCGCCAGCAGTGTCCGGACTAGCGGGGGCCCTGAGCAGTTCTTC; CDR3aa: CASSVRTSGGPEQFF
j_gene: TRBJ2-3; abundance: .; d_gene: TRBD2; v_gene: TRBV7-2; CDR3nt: TGTGCCAGCAGCTTACTAGCGGGTCTCACAGATACGCAGTATTTT; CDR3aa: CASSLLAGLTDTQYF
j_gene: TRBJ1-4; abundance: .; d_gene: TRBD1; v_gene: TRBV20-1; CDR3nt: TGCAGTGCTAGTGGTCCGGGACAGATCAGGGGAAAACTGTTTTTT; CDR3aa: CSASGPGQIRGKLFF
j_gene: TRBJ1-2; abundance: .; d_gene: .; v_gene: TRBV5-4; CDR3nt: TGTGCCAGCAGCTTGGCCGGTTGGGGGGGCCAGAGATATGGCTACACCTTC; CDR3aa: CASSLAGWGGQRYGYTF
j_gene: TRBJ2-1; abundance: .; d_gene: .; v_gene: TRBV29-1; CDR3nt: TGCAGCGCCGGACTCCACTACAATGAGCAGTTCTTC; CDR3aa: CSAGLHYNEQFF
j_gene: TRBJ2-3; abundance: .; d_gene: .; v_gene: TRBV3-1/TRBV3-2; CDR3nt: TGTGCCACCCAGCGTGGTGGCACAGATACGCAGTATTTT; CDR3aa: CATQRGGTDTQYF
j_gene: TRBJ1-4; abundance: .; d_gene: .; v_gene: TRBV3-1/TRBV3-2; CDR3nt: TGTGCCAGCAGCCAAGCGTTTGAAAAACTGTTTTTT; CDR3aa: CASSQAFEKLFF
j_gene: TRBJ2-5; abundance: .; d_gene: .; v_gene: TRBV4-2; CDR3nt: TGTGCCAGCAGCCAGGACATCTACAGGGGGGGGTACCAAGAGACCCAGTACTTC; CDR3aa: CASSQDIYRGGYQETQYF
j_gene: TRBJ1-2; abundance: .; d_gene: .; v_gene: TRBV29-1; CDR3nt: TGCAGCGTTGAATTTATAGGCCCCGGACACGGCTACACCTTC; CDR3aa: CSVEFIGPGHGYTF
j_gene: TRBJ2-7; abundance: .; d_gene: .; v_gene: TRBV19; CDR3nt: TGTGCCAGCAAGTCGGGCGGGGCCTACGAGCAGTACTTC; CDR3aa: CASKSGGAYEQYF
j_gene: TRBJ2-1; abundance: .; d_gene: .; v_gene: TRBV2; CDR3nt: TGTGCCAGCAGAGGTGGGCTGGGCAATGAGCAGTTCTTC; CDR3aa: CASRGGLGNEQFF
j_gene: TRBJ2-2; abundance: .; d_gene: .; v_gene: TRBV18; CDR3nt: TGTGCCAGCTCTTCAGGTCCGCGCCGGAACACCGGGGAGCTGTTTTTT; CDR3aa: CASSSGPRRNTGELFF
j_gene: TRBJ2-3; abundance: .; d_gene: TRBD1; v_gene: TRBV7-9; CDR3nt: TGTGCCAGCAGCTCGACAGGGCCCACAGATACGCAGTATTTT; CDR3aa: CASSSTGPTDTQYF